This T cell receptor (beta chain) is from a study of cytomegalovirus exposure and HLA in healthy donors. Germline loops: CDR1 SGHRS, CDR2 YFSETQ. This CDR3 contains 14 residues. Trimming cost V 6 bases and J 8 bases; bases outside gene matches: 6. Turning to this clone: Its antigen is unidentified.

This table comes from immunoSEQ multiplex PCR, and its TCRdb copy is limited to in-frame clones, with some not included. The repertoire holds under 200,000 clones, with 95% to 97% as singletons. Regarding the study as a whole: Clusters of TCRs from the first cohort tended to co-occur in the roughly 120 validation repertoires (as a later analysis found). Many donors carried some public TCRs, although rarity characterized most TCR sequences.

V gene TRBV5-1 combines with J gene TRBJ1-6; 9 bases fit TRBD1. This TCR came from a woman aged 18-29 years in good health and CMV-seronegative. Sample: PBMCs. The CDR3 nucleotides are TGCGCCAGCAAGATCCGACAGGGGGATTCACCCCTCCACTTT. This codes for CASKIRQGDSPLHF.